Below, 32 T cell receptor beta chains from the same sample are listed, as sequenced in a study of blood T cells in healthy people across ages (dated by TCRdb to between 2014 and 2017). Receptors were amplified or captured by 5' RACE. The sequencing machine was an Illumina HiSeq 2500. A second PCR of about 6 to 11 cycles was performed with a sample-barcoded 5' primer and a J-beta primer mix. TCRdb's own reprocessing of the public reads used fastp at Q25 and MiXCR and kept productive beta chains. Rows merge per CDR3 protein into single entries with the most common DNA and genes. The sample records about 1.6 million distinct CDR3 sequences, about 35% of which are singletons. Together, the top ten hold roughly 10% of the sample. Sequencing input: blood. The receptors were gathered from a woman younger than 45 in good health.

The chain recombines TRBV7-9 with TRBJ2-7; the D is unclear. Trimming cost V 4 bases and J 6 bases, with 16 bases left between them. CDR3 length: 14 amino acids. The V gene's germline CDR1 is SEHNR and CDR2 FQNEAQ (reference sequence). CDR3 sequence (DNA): TGTGCCAGCAGCTGGGGTAGGGATAACGGCGAGCAGTACTTC. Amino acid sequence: CASSWGRDNGEQYF.

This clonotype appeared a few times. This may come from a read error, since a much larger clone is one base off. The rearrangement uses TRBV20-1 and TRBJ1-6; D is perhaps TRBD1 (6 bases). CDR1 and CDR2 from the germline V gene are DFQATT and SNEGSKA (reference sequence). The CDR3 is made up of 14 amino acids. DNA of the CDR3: TGCAGTGCTACCCGGACAGCTTATAATTCACCCCCCCACTTT. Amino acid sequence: CSATRTAYNSPPHF.

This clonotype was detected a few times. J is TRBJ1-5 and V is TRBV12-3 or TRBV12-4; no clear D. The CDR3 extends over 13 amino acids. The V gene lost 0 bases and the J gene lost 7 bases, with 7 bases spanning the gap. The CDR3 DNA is TGTGCCAGCAGTTTAGCGGAGTGGCAGCCCCAGCATTTT. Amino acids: CASSLAEWQPQHF.

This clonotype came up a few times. The CDR3 nucleotides are TGTGCCAGCAGCTTAGTCATATCCGGGACAGGGTTCTACAATGAGCAGTTCTTC. Amino acid sequence: CASSLVISGTGFYNEQFF. The rearrangement links TRBV7-8 to TRBJ2-1; 9 bases line up with TRBD1. V dropped 1 base and J dropped 3; count of bases not matched to a gene: 10. The germline CDR1 and CDR2 sequences are SGHVS and FQNEAQ. The CDR3 loop spans 18 amino acids.

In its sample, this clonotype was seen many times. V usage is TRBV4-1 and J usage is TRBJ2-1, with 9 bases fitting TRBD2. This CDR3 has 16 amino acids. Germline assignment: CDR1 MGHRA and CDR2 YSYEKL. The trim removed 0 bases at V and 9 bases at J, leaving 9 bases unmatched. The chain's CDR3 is CASSQEKGGRAAEQFF. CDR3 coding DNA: TGCGCCAGCAGCCAAGAGAAAGGCGGGAGGGCCGCTGAGCAGTTCTTC.

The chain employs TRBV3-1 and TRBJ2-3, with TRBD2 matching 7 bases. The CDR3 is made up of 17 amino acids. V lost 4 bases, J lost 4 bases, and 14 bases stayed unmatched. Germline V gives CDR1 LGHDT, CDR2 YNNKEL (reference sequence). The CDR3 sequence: CASSPSGAGVGADTQYF. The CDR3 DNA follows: TGTGCCAGCAGCCCCAGTGGGGCGGGAGTGGGGGCAGATACGCAGTATTTT.

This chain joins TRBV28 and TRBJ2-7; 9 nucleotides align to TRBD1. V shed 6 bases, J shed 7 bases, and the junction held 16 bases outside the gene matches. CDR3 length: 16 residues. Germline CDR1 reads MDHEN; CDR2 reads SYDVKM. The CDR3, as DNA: TGTGCCAGCAGCCATTCGCGGGACAGGGAGGGGCGGGAGCAGTACTTC. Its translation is CASSHSRDREGREQYF.

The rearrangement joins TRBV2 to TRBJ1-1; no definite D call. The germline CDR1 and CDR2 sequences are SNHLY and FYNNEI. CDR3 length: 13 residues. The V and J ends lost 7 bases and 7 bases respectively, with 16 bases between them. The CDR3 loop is CASIRDLGVEAFF. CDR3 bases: TGTGCCAGCATAAGGGATCTCGGGGTTGAAGCTTTCTTT.

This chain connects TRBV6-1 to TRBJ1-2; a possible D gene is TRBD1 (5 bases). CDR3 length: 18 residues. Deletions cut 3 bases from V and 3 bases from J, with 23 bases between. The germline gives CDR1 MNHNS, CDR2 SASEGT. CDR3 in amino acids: CASSDWDRNYPSDYGYTF. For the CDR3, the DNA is TGTGCCAGCAGTGATTGGGACCGCAATTATCCTTCGGACTATGGCTACACCTTC.

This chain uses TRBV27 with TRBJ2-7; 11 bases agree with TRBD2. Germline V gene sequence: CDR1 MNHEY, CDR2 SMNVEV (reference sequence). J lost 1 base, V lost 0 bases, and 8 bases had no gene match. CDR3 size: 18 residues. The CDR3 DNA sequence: TGTGCCAGCAGTTTATCTCTCGGACTAGCGGGTCTATCCTACGAGCAGTACTTC. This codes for CASSLSLGLAGLSYEQYF.

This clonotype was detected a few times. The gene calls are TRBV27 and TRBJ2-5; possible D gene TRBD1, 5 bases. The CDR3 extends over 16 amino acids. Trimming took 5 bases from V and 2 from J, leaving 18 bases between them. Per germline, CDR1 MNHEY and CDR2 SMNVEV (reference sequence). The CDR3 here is CASSLGQNFIQETQYF. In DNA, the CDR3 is TGTGCCAGCAGTCTGGGGCAGAATTTTATTCAAGAGACCCAGTACTTC.

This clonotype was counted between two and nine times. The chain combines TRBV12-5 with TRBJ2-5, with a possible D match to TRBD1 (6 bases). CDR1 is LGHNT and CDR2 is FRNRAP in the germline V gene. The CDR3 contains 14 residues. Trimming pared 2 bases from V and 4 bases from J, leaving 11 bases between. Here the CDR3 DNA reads TGTGCTAGTGGTTTGTGGACAGAACCAGAGACCCAGTACTTC. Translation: CASGLWTEPETQYF.

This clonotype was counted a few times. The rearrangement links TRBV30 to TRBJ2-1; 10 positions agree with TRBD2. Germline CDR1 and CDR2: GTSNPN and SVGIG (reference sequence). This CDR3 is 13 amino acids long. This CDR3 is CALQREGPSEQFF. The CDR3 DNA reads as TGTGCGTTACAGCGGGAGGGCCCCAGTGAGCAGTTCTTC.

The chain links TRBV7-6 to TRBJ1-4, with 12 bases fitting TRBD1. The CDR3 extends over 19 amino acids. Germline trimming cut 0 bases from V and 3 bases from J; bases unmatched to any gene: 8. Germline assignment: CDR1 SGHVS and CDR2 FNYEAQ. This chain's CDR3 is CASSLAPGQGASSNEKLFF. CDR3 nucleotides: TGTGCCAGCAGCTTAGCGCCGGGACAGGGGGCTTCATCTAATGAAAAACTGTTTTTT.

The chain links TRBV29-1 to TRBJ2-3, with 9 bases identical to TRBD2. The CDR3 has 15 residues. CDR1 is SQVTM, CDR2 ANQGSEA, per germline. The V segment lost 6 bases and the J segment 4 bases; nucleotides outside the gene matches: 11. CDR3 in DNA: TGCAGCGTCGTCAGTCCGCGGGAGGGCCCAGATACGCAGTATTTT. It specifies CSVVSPREGPDTQYF.

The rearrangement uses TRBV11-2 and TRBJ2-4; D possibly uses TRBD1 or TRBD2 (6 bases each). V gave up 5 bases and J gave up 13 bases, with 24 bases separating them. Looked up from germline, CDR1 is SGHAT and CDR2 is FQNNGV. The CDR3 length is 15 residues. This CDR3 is CASSPPGAVFFGQYF. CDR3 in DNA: TGTGCCAGCAGCCCCCCGGGGGCGGTTTTCTTTGGGCAGTACTTC.

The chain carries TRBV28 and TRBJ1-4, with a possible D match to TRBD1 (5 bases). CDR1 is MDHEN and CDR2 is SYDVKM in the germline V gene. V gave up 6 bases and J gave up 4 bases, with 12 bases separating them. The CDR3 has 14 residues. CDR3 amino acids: CASRPGPINEKLFF. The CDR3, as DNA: TGTGCCAGCAGACCGGGACCGATTAATGAAAAACTGTTTTTT.

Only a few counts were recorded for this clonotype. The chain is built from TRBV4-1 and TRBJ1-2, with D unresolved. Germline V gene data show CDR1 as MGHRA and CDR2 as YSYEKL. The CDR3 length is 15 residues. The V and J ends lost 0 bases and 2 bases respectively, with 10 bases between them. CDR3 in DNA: TGCGCCAGCAGCCAAGAACGGGATTCAAACTATGGCTACACCTTC. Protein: CASSQERDSNYGYTF.

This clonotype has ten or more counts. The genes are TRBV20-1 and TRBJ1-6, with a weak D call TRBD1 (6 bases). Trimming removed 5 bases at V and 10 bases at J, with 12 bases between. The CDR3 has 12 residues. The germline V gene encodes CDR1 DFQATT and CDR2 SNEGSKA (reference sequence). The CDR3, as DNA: TGCAGTGCTCTCAGCGGGGGCTCACCCCTCCACTTT. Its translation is CSALSGGSPLHF.

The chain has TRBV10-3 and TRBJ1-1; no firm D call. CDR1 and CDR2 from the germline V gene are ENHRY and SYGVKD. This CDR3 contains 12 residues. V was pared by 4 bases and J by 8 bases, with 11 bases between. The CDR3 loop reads CAISGRLSEAFF. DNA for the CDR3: TGTGCCATCAGTGGGAGACTTTCGGAAGCTTTCTTT.

The CDR3 protein is CASSPREGGGTGELFF. DNA for the CDR3: TGTGCCAGCAGCCCCCGCGAGGGGGGAGGAACCGGGGAGCTGTTTTTT. The J gene is TRBJ2-2, the V gene TRBV7-3; D assignment may be TRBD1 or TRBD2 (6 bases each). Between the trimmed V and J ends, which lost 5 bases and 5 bases, there was a span of 18 bases. Germline values: CDR1 SGHTA, CDR2 FQGTGA. The CDR3 totals 16 residues. The full variable domain, in which reference TRBV7-3 and TRBJ2-2 provide the parts outside the CDR3, is GAGVSQTPSNKVTEKGKYVELRCDPISGHTALYWYRQSLGQGPEFLIYFQGTGAADDSGLPNDRFFAVRPEGSVSTLKIQRTERGDSAVYLCASSPREGGGTGELFFGEGSRLTVL.

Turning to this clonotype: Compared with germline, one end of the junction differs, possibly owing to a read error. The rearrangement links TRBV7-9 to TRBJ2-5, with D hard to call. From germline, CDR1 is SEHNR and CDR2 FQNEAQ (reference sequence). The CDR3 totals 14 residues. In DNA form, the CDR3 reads TGTGCCGGCAGCTTATATCCAAATCAAGAGACCCAGTACTTC. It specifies CAGSLYPNQETQYF.

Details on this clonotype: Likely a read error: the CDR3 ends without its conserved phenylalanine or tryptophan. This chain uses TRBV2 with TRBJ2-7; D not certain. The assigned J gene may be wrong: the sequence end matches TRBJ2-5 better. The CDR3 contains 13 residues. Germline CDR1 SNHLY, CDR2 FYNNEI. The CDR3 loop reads CASSGQIQETQYL. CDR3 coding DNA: TGTGCCAGCAGTGGGCAGATTCAAGAGACCCAGTACCTC.

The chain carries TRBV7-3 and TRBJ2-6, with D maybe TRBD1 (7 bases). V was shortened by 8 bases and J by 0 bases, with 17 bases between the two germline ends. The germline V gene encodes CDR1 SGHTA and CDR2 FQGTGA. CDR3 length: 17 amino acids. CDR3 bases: TGTGCCAGCGCATCAGGGGGGAAAGCCTCTGGGGCCAACGTCCTGACTTTC. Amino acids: CASASGGKASGANVLTF. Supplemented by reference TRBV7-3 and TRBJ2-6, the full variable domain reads GAGVSQTPSNKVTEKGKYVELRCDPISGHTALYWYRQSLGQGPEFLIYFQGTGAADDSGLPNDRFFAVRPEGSVSTLKIQRTERGDSAVYLCASASGGKASGANVLTFGAGSRLTVL.

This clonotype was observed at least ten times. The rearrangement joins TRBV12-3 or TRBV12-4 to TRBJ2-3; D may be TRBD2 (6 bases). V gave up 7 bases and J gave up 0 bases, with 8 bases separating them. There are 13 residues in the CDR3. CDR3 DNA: TGTGCCAGCATAGCGGATAGCACAGATACGCAGTATTTT. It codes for CASIADSTDTQYF.

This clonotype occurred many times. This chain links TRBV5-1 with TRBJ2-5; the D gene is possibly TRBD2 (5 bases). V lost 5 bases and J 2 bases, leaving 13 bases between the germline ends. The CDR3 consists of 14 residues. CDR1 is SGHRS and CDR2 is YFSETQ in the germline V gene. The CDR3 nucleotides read TGCGCCAGCAGACCCAGGACGGGACAAGAGACCCAGTACTTC. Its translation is CASRPRTGQETQYF.

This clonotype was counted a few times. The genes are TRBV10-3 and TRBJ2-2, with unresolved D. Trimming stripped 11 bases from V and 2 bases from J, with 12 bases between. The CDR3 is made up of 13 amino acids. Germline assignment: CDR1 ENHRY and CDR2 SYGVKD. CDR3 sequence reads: CAASLPNTGELFF. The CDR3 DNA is TGTGCCGCGAGCCTACCTAACACCGGGGAGCTGTTTTTT.

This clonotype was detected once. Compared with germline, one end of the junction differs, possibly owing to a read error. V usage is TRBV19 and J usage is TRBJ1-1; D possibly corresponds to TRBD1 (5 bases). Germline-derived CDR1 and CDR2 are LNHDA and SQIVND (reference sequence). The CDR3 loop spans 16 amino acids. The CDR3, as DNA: TGTGTCAGTAGTCCGGGACCCCGCGGAATGAACACTGAAGCTTTCTTT. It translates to CVSSPGPRGMNTEAFF.

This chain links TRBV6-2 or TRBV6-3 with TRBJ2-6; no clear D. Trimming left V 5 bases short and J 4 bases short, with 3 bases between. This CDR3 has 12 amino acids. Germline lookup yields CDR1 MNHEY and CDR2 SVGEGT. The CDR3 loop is CASSMGANVLTF. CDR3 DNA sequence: TGTGCCAGCAGTATGGGGGCCAACGTCCTGACTTTC.

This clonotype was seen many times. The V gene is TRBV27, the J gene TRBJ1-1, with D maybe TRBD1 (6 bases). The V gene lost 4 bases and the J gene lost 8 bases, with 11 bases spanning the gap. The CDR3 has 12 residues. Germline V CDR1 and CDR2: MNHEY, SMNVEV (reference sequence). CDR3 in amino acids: CASSWGGGEAFF. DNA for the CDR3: TGTGCCAGCAGTTGGGGGGGGGGCGAAGCTTTCTTT.

The CDR3 sequence is CASSQDARVAETQYF. The CDR3, as DNA: TGCGCCAGCAGCCAAGACGCCAGGGTTGCAGAGACCCAGTACTTC. V is TRBV4-3 and J is TRBJ2-5; D is possibly TRBD1 (5 bases). The CDR3 sequence is 15 residues long. Germline-derived CDR1 and CDR2 are LGHNA and YSLEER. V dropped 0 bases and J dropped 4 bases, with 12 bases sitting between them.

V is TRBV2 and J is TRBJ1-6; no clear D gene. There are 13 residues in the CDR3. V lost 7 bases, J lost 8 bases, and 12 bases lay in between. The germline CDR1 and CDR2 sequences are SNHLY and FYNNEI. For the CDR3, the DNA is TGTGCCAGCATGAACTGGGTTGATTCACCCCTCCACTTT. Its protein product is CASMNWVDSPLHF.